The 18 T cell receptor beta chains reported below all come from one sample, sequenced in a study of blood T cells in healthy people across ages. Primed by a sample-barcoded 5' primer and a J-beta primer mix, a second PCR proceeded for about 7 to 11 cycles. Via MiXCR, TCRdb re-called the 5' RACE reads, giving one row per CDR3 protein. The sample yields fewer than 2,000,000 distinct CDR3 sequences, about 32% seen once. The sample consisted of blood. These TCRs come from a woman aged 30 to 39 in good health.

This rearrangement joins TRBV9 to TRBJ2-7, with D tentatively TRBD1 (5 bases). V shed 0 bases and J shed 2 bases, with 12 bases lying between them. Germline V lookup: CDR1 SGDLS, CDR2 YYNGEE. There are 15 residues in the CDR3. The CDR3 protein is CASSVGAGNPYEQYF. CDR3 bases: TGTGCCAGCAGCGTAGGAGCAGGGAACCCCTACGAGCAGTACTTC.

The CDR3 DNA sequence: TGTGCCAGCAGTTCTTACGACAGGGAGGTTGGCTACACCTTC. It encodes CASSSYDREVGYTF. The J gene is TRBJ1-2, the V gene TRBV12-3 or TRBV12-4; 7 bases agree with TRBD1. Losses at the gene ends were 4 bases for V and 7 bases for J; bases not matched to a gene: 9. The CDR3 totals 14 residues.

The J gene is TRBJ2-5, the V gene TRBV7-9; no clear D gene. V shed 8 bases and J shed 2 bases, with 18 bases lying between them. The CDR3 is 15 residues long. Germline-derived CDR1 and CDR2 are SEHNR and FQNEAQ (reference sequence). The CDR3 DNA sequence: TGTGCCAGCTCCTTACTCCGGGCTAATCAAGAGACCCAGTACTTC. It encodes CASSLLRANQETQYF.

V is TRBV7-2 and J is TRBJ2-7, with TRBD2 matching over 7 bases. TRBJ2-5 matches the DNA end more closely, so the J call is doubtful. The CDR3 runs 14 residues. Germline values: CDR1 SGHTA, CDR2 FQGNSA. CDR3 in amino acids: CASSPWAGEETQYF. The CDR3 bases are TGTGCCAGCAGCCCTTGGGCGGGAGAGGAGACCCAGTACTTC.

The gene calls are TRBV20-1 and TRBJ1-6; D is uncertain. With 0 bases removed from V and 6 bases from J, the gap between germline ends came to 12 bases. Looked up from germline, CDR1 is DFQATT and CDR2 is SNEGSKA (reference sequence). This CDR3 comprises 15 residues. CDR3 in amino acids: CSARDLRVPNSPLHF. The CDR3 nucleotides read TGCAGTGCTAGAGATCTGAGGGTCCCTAATTCACCCCTCCACTTT.

This clonotype was seen more than once but under ten times. The rearrangement links TRBV27 to TRBJ2-5; 9 bases fit TRBD2. V was pared by 2 bases and J by 0 bases, with 10 bases of the junction left unmatched. The V gene's germline CDR1 is MNHEY and CDR2 SMNVEV (reference sequence). This CDR3 has 18 residues. This CDR3 reads CASSLVGGLATYQETQYF. Here the CDR3 DNA reads TGTGCCAGCAGTTTAGTGGGCGGACTAGCGACGTACCAAGAGACCCAGTACTTC.

Points on this clonotype: This may be a read error: a much more frequent sequence differs by one nucleotide. The V call is TRBV10-3, the J call TRBJ2-1; D possibly uses TRBD1 or TRBD2 (5 bases each). The CDR3 runs to 15 residues. Germline values: CDR1 ENHRY, CDR2 SYGVKD. V lost 6 bases to trimming and J lost 5 bases, with 17 bases between them. Here the CDR3 reads CAISDGTDGHNEQFF. In DNA form, the CDR3 reads TGTGCCATCAGCGACGGGACGGATGGACACAATGAGCAGTTCTTC.

A few counts support this clonotype. The chain couples TRBV7-6 to TRBJ2-6, with 8 bases matching TRBD2. The CDR3 has 17 amino acids. Germline V lookup: CDR1 SGHVS, CDR2 FNYEAQ. With 0 bases clipped from V and 4 bases from J, the junction kept 5 bases outside the gene matches. The CDR3 loop is CASSLASGTGGANVLTF. For the CDR3, the DNA is TGTGCCAGCAGCTTAGCTAGCGGGACTGGAGGGGCCAACGTCCTGACTTTC.

Only a few counts were recorded for this clonotype. The chain joins TRBV7-2 to TRBJ1-4; TRBD1 agrees at 8 bases. The CDR3 extends over 16 amino acids. Germline V lookup: CDR1 SGHTA, CDR2 FQGNSA. The V and J ends lost 5 bases and 8 bases, in that order; junction bases with no gene match: 13. The CDR3 DNA is TGTGCCAGCAGCCAATATAGGGGGTCAGGGGGCGAAAAACTGTTTTTT. Its translation: CASSQYRGSGGEKLFF.

The V and J genes are TRBV15 and TRBJ2-1; TRBD2 agrees at 9 bases. Near its end, the DNA agrees better with TRBJ2-7, so the J call may be wrong. The CDR3 is 15 residues long. The germline CDR1 and CDR2 sequences are LNHNV and YYDKDF (reference sequence). The CDR3 region is CATSKFSGSYNEQYF. CDR3 in DNA: TGTGCCACCAGCAAGTTTAGCGGGAGTTACAATGAGCAGTACTTC.

V gene TRBV11-1 combines with J gene TRBJ2-5; no clear D. CDR1 is SGHAT, CDR2 FQDESV, per germline (reference sequence). The CDR3 sequence is 13 residues long. Trimming took 8 bases from V and 3 from J, leaving 13 bases between them. CDR3 loop: CASQYPGEETQYF. CDR3 DNA: TGTGCCAGCCAGTATCCGGGCGAAGAGACCCAGTACTTC.

This rearrangement joins TRBV15 to TRBJ2-5; no clear D gene. In germline, CDR1 is LNHNV, CDR2 YYDKDF (reference sequence). V was pared by 3 bases and J by 5 bases, with 10 bases between. The CDR3 runs 13 residues. The DNA of the CDR3 is TGTGCCACCAGCAGTAGTCTTGGGGAGACCCAGTACTTC. Translation gives CATSSSLGETQYF. The variable domain in full, with the rest retrieved from reference TRBV15 and TRBJ2-5, is DAMVIQNPRYQVTQFGKPVTLSCSQTLNHNVMYWYQQKSSQAPKLLFHYYDKDFNNEADTPDNFQSRRPNTSFCFLDIRSPGLGDTAMYLCATSSSLGETQYFGPGTRLLVL.

This clonotype has a handful of counts. The CDR3, as DNA: TGTGCCAGCAGTGAATTCGGGGGTAGGTCAGATACGCAGTATTTT. Amino acids: CASSEFGGRSDTQYF. J is TRBJ2-3 and V is TRBV25-1; D may be TRBD2 (6 bases). The V and J ends lost 1 base and 4 bases respectively, with 12 bases between them. Germline CDR1 reads MGHDK; CDR2 reads SYGVNS. This CDR3 comprises 15 residues.

Only a few counts were recorded for this clonotype. One junction end disagrees with the germline gene, perhaps due to a read error. This chain links TRBV6-2 or TRBV6-3 with TRBJ2-7, with 9 bases aligning to TRBD2. Germline values: CDR1 MNHEY, CDR2 SVGEGT. The CDR3 length is 14 residues. CDR3 region: CASIKDSGGYEQHF. In nucleotides, the CDR3 is TGTGCCAGCATCAAGGACAGCGGGGGGTACGAGCAGCACTTC.

This clonotype was found many times. The gene calls are TRBV4-1 and TRBJ2-4, with D unresolved. Germline V gene data show CDR1 as MGHRA and CDR2 as YSYEKL. The V gene lost 0 bases and the J gene lost 8 bases, with 5 bases spanning the gap. This CDR3 comprises 12 residues. The CDR3 DNA sequence: TGCGCCAGCAGCCAAGAGCGTGACATTCAGTACTTC. Amino acid sequence: CASSQERDIQYF.

This clonotype was picked up a small number of times. The CDR3 is CSASQGSYNEQFF. CDR3 nucleotides: TGCAGTGCTAGCCAGGGGTCCTACAATGAGCAGTTCTTC. The V and J genes are TRBV20-1 and TRBJ2-1; possibly TRBD1 for D (6 bases). The CDR3 contains 13 residues. Per germline, CDR1 DFQATT and CDR2 SNEGSKA (reference sequence). The germline V and J ends were trimmed by 3 bases and 1 base, with 7 bases remaining between them.

Points on this clonotype: One end of the junction varies from germline; a read error may be responsible. The gene calls are TRBV5-1 and TRBJ2-7, with 7 bases fitting TRBD2. The CDR3 totals 13 residues. Germline CDR1 and CDR2: SGHRS and YFSETQ. The CDR3: CAGSLGGAYEQYF. The DNA of the CDR3 is TGCGCCGGCAGCTTGGGAGGGGCCTACGAGCAGTACTTC.

The rearrangement joins TRBV7-2 to TRBJ1-4; TRBD1 agrees at 9 bases. The CDR3 totals 14 residues. The J segment lost 8 bases and the V segment lost 1 base, leaving 2 bases of the junction unmatched. The germline gives CDR1 SGHTA, CDR2 FQGNSA. This CDR3 is CASSLVQGAEKLFF. In nucleotides, the CDR3 is TGTGCCAGCAGCTTAGTACAGGGGGCCGAAAAACTGTTTTTT. The full variable domain, completed using reference TRBV7-2 and TRBJ1-4, is GAGVSQSPSNKVTEKGKDVELRCDPISGHTALYWYRQSLGQGLEFLIYFQGNSAPDKSGLPSDRFSAERTGGSVSTLTIQRTQQEDSAVYLCASSLVQGAEKLFFGSGTQLSVL.